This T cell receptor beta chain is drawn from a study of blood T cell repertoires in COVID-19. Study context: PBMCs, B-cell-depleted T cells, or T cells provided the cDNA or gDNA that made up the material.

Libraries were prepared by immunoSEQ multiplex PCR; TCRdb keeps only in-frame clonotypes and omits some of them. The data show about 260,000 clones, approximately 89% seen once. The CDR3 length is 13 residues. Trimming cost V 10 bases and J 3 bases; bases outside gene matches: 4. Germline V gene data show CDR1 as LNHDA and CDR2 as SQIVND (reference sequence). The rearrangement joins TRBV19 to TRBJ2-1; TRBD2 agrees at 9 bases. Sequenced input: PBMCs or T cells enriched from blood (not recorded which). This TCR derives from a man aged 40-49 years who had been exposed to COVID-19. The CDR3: CATTSGLYNEQFF. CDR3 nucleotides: TGTGCCACAACTAGCGGGCTCTACAATGAGCAGTTCTTC.